The present TCR beta chain was sequenced within a study of a mutant IDH1 vaccine in newly diagnosed glioma. Study overall: Previous treatment comprised radiotherapy, temozolomide, or both, mostly both.

Study results and caveats: Top-clonotype changes in peripheral T cells seemed unrelated to pseudoprogression.

This CDR3 is 13 amino acids long. Trimming took off 3 bases at V and 9 bases at J, with 14 bases between the two ends. The germline V gene has CDR1 LNHNV and CDR2 YYDKDF (reference sequence). Time point given: week 35, safety follow-up. Vaccination comprised doses that each held 300 ug of mutant IDH1 20-mer peptide, plus topical imiquimod. Generated by immunoSEQ multiplex PCR, the TCRdb table keeps only in-frame clones and is missing some. In the table there are about 47,000 clones, 88% of which are singletons. Notes on this clone: Its cognate antigen is unknown.

Sequencing used PBMCs, obtained from a glioma patient whose treatment included an IDH1 peptide vaccine. The genes are TRBV15 and TRBJ1-2, with D unresolved. This clonotype was obtained from a woman aged 40 to 49 with glioma. In nucleotides, the CDR3 is TGTGCCACCAGCAGTACAGCCAAAAGTAGCTACACCTTC. Its translation: CATSSTAKSSYTF.